This TCR beta chain was documented in a study of shared clonotypes between healthy human individuals. In the study overall: Sampling drew on donors who were a couple of women and three men aged 18 to 49. Each donor's CD4 naive and CD4 memory cells filled three plates apiece, CD8 naive two, and CD8 memory one. Findings of the study overall: Generally, naive subsets came out with larger estimated richness than memory subsets. Collection of samples was limited to blood; tissue repertoires likely differ.

The naive CD8 population came from CD45RO-negative cells selected for CCR7, without terminally differentiated effector memory CD45RA+ cells. Generated by immunoSEQ multiplex PCR, the TCRdb table keeps only in-frame clones and is missing some. The data show about 580,000 clones, about 98% seen once. Trimming pared 2 bases from V and 8 bases from J, leaving 10 bases between. Germline loops: CDR1 SGHDN, CDR2 FVKESK. CDR3 length equals 13 residues. As for this clone: Its specificity is not known.

The chain recombines TRBV14 with TRBJ2-4; D not resolved. This sequence was found in a man aged 30-40 years in good health. The source material was naive CD8+ T cells sorted from blood. The CDR3 DNA is TGTGCCAGCAGCCAAATCCCAAGGGACATTCAGTACTTC. Residues: CASSQIPRDIQYF.